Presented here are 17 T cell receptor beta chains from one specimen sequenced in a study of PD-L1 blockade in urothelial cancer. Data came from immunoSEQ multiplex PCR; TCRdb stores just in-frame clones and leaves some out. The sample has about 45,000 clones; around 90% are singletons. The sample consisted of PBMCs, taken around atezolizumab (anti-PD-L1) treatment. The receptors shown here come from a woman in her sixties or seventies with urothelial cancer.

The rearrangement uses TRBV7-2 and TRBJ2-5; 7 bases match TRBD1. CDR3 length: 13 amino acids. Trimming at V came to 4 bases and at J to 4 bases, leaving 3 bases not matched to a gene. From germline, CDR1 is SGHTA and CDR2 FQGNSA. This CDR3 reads CASSWDRGETQYF. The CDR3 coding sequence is TGTGCCAGCAGCTGGGACAGAGGAGAGACCCAGTACTTC.

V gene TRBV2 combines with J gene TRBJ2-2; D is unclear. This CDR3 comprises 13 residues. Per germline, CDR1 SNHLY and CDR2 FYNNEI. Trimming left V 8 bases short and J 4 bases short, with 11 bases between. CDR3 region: CASDALGTGELFF. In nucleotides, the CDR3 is TGTGCCAGCGACGCCCTAGGCACCGGGGAGCTGTTTTTT.

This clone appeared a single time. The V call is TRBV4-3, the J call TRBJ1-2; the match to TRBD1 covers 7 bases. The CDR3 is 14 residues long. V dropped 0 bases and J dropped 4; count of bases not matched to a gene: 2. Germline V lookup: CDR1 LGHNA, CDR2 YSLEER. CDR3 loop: CASSQEDRAYGYTF. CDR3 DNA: TGCGCCAGCAGCCAAGAAGACAGGGCCTATGGCTACACCTTC.

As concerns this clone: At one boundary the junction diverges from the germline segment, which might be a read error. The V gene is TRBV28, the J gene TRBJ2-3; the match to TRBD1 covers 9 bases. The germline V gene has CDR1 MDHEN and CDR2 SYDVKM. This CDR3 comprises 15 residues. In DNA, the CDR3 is TGTGCCAGCAGTTTACTGGACAGGGGCACATATACGCAGTATTTT. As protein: CASSLLDRGTYTQYF.

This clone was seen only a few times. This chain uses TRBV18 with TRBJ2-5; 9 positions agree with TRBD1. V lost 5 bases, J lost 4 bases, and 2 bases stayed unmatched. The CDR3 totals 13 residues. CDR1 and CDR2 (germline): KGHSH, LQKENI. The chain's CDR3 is CASSSTGGETQYF. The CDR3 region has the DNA TGTGCCAGCTCATCGACAGGGGGAGAGACCCAGTACTTC.

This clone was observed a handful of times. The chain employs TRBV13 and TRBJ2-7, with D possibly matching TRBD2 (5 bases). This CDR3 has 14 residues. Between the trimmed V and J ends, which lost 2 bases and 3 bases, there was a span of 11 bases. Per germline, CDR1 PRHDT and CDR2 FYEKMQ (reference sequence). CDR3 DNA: TGTGCCAGCAGCTTACGTCCCCGGGGCTACGAGCAGTACTTC. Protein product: CASSLRPRGYEQYF.

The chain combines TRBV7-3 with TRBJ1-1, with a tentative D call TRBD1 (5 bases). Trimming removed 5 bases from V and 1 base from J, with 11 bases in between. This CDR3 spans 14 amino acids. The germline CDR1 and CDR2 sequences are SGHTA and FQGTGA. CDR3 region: CASSPGHSNTEAFF. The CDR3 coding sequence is TGTGCCAGCAGCCCCGGACATTCGAACACTGAAGCTTTCTTT.

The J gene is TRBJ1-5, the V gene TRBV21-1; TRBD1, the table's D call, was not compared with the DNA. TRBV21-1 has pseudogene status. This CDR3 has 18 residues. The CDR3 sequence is CASSNTDRHPPSNQPQHF. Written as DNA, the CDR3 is TGTGCCAGCAGCAATACAGACCGCCATCCACCCTCTAATCAGCCCCAGCATTTT.

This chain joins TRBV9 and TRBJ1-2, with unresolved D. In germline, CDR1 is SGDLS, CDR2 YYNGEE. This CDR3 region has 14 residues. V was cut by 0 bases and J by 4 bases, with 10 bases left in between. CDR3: CASSVARGSYGYTF. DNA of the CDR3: TGTGCCAGCAGCGTAGCTCGGGGATCCTATGGCTACACCTTC.

The DNA of the CDR3 is TGTGCCAGCAGCTGGGGTACCGGGACTCTCTTTTACACCGGGGAGCTGTTTTTT. This translates into CASSWGTGTLFYTGELFF. J is TRBJ2-2 and V is TRBV7-8; D might be TRBD2 (6 bases). With 4 bases removed from V and 3 bases from J, the gap between germline ends came to 21 bases. Germline V gene sequence: CDR1 SGHVS, CDR2 FQNEAQ. This CDR3 has 18 residues. The full variable domain, its missing parts supplied by reference TRBV7-8 and TRBJ2-2, is GAGVSQSPRYKVAKRGQDVALRCDPISGHVSLFWYQQALGQGPEFLTYFQNEAQLDKSGLPSDRFFAERPEGSVSTLKIQRTQQEDSAVYLCASSWGTGTLFYTGELFFGEGSRLTVL.

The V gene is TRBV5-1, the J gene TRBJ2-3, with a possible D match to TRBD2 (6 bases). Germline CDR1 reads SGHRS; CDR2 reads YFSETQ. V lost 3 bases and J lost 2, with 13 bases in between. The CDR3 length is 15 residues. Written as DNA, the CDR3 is TGCGCCAGCAGCTGGATCCCGGGGGACACAGATACGCAGTATTTT. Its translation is CASSWIPGDTDTQYF.

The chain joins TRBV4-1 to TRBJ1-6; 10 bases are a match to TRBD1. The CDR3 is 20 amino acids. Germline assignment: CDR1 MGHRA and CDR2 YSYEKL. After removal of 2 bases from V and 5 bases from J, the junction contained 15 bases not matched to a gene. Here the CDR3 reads CASSQFKRGTGVKNNSPLHF. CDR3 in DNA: TGCGCCAGCAGCCAATTCAAGAGGGGGACAGGGGTCAAAAATAATTCACCCCTCCACTTT.

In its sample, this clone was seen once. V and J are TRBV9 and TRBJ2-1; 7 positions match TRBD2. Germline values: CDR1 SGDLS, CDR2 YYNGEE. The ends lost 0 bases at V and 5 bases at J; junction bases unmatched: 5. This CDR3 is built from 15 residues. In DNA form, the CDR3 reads TGTGCCAGCAGCGTAGTAGGGGACTACCACAATGAGCAGTTCTTC. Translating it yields CASSVVGDYHNEQFF.

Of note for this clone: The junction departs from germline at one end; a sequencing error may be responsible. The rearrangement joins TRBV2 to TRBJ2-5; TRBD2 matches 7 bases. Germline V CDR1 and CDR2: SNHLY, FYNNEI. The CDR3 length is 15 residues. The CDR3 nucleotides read TGTGCCAGCAATGAAAGGCTAGCGGCTTCAGAGACCCAGTACTTC. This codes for CASNERLAASETQYF.

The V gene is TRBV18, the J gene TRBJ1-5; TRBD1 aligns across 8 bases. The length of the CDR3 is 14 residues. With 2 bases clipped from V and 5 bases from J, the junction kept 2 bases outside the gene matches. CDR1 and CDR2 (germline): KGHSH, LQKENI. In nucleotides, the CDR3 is TGTGCCAGCTCACCAGGACAGGGCTATCAGCCCCAGCATTTT. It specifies CASSPGQGYQPQHF.

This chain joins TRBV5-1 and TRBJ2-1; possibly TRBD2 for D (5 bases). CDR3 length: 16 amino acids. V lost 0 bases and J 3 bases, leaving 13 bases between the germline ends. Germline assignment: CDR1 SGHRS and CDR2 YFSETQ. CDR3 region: CASSLATPGVYNEQFF. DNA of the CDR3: TGCGCCAGCAGCTTGGCGACCCCCGGGGTCTACAATGAGCAGTTCTTC. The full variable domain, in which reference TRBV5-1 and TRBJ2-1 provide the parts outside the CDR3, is KAGVTQTPRYLIKTRGQQVTLSCSPISGHRSVSWYQQTPGQGLQFLFEYFSETQRNKGNFPGRFSGRQFSNSRSEMNVSTLELGDSALYLCASSLATPGVYNEQFFGPGTRLTVL.

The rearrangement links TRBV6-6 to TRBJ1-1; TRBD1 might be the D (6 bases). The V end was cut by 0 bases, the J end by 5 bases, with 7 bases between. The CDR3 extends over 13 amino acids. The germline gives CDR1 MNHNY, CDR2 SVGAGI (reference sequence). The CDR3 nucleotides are TGTGCCAGCAGTTACTCAAGGGGGACTGAAGCTTTCTTT. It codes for CASSYSRGTEAFF.